Listed below are T cell receptor beta chains from one sample, sequenced in a study of PD-1 blockade in mismatch repair-deficient tumors. The table came from immunoSEQ multiplex PCR; TCRdb's copy has only in-frame clones and leaves some out. The sample carries some 130,000 clones, roughly 90% recorded once. The material sequenced was peripheral blood, taken approximately 72 weeks after starting pembrolizumab. The origin of the receptors is an adult with mismatch repair-deficient cancer. The CDR3 runs from the conserved cysteine through the conserved F or W. Each record gives: V gene, D gene, J gene, clone size, CDR3 protein, CDR3 DNA. A D gene is named only where the DNA matches it firmly. Expanded clones are given a class, and other clones once, few, many or no size at all.

V: TRBV28
D: -
J: TRBJ1-1
size: -
CDR3: CASMGFFTEAFF
DNA: TGTGCCAGCATGGGGTTCTTCACTGAAGCTTTCTTT

V: TRBV11-2
D: -
J: TRBJ1-5
size: -
CDR3: CASSLGGEQPQHF
DNA: TGTGCCAGCAGCTTAGGGGGTGAACAGCCCCAGCATTTT

V: TRBV29-1
D: -
J: TRBJ2-7
size: -
CDR3: CSVVPVEGRNEQYF
DNA: TGCAGCGTGGTCCCGGTAGAGGGGCGAAACGAGCAGTACTTC

V: TRBV19
D: TRBD1
J: TRBJ2-7
size: -
CDR3: CASSISPGQFYEQYF
DNA: TGTGCCAGTAGTATCTCCCCGGGACAGTTCTACGAGCAGTACTTC

V: TRBV19
D: TRBD1
J: TRBJ2-3
size: -
CDR3: CASSQWTGTDTQYF
DNA: TGTGCCAGTAGCCAATGGACAGGTACAGATACGCAGTATTTT

V: TRBV11-2
D: TRBD1
J: TRBJ1-3
size: -
CDR3: CASKQLRQTGSRNTIYF
DNA: TGTGCCAGCAAACAACTACGCCAGACAGGGTCTAGAAACACCATATATTTT

V: TRBV19
D: TRBD1
J: TRBJ1-1
size: -
CDR3: CASRTGTVEAFF
DNA: TGTGCCAGCAGGACAGGGACAGTGGAAGCTTTCTTT

V: TRBV7-9
D: -
J: TRBJ1-1
size: -
CDR3: CASSLAPDGSNTEAFF
DNA: TGTGCCAGCAGCTTAGCCCCGGACGGCTCAAACACTGAAGCTTTCTTT

V: TRBV25-1
D: TRBD1
J: TRBJ2-2
size: -
CDR3: CASRGQGLSGELFF
DNA: TGTGCCAGCAGGGGACAGGGGTTGAGCGGGGAGCTGTTTTTT

V: TRBV30
D: -
J: TRBJ2-2
size: -
CDR3: CAWSIGSGELFF
DNA: TGTGCCTGGAGTATTGGGTCCGGGGAGCTGTTTTTT

V: TRBV19
D: TRBD1
J: TRBJ2-7
size: -
CDR3: CASSVGGTGAHEQYF
DNA: TGTGCCAGTAGTGTCGGGGGGACAGGGGCCCACGAGCAGTACTTC

V: TRBV4-3
D: TRBD1
J: TRBJ1-2
size: -
CDR3: CASSPGQGAGGYTF
DNA: TGCGCCAGCAGCCCAGGACAGGGGGCTGGGGGCTACACCTTC

V: TRBV6-1
D: -
J: TRBJ2-7
size: -
CDR3: CASSDFRGRQSDEQYF
DNA: TGTGCCAGCAGTGATTTCAGGGGCCGGCAGAGCGACGAGCAGTACTTC

V: TRBV19
D: TRBD2
J: TRBJ2-3
size: -
CDR3: CASTGLAGGTINTQYF
DNA: TGTGCCAGCACGGGACTAGCGGGAGGGACCATCAATACGCAGTATTTT

V: TRBV28
D: -
J: TRBJ2-7
size: -
CDR3: CASSPLGGGISYEQYF
DNA: TGTGCCAGCAGTCCCCTGGGAGGGGGTATCTCCTACGAGCAGTACTTC

V: TRBV4-3
D: -
J: TRBJ1-5
size: -
CDR3: CASSQVWEGNQPQHF
DNA: TGCGCCAGCAGCCAAGTTTGGGAGGGCAATCAGCCCCAGCATTTT

V: TRBV27
D: -
J: TRBJ2-1
size: -
CDR3: CASSLSSRFEQFF
DNA: TGTGCCAGCAGTTTATCGTCCAGGTTTGAGCAGTTCTTC

V: TRBV30
D: TRBD2
J: TRBJ2-1
size: once
CDR3: CAWSGGGEQFF
DNA: TGTGCCTGGAGTGGGGGGGGTGAGCAGTTCTTC

V: TRBV28
D: -
J: TRBJ2-5
size: -
CDR3: CASSSPDIQETQYF
DNA: TGTGCCAGCAGTTCCCCGGACATCCAAGAGACCCAGTACTTC

V: TRBV28
D: -
J: TRBJ2-2
size: -
CDR3: CASSITGNTGELFF
DNA: TGTGCCAGCAGTATCACAGGGAACACCGGGGAGCTGTTTTTT

V: TRBV6-5
D: -
J: TRBJ2-1
size: -
CDR3: CASSYRELYEQFF
DNA: TGTGCCAGCAGCTATCGGGAGCTCTATGAGCAGTTCTTC

V: TRBV6-5
D: -
J: TRBJ1-4
size: -
CDR3: CASNSGAANEKLFF
DNA: TGTGCCAGCAATTCGGGGGCGGCTAATGAAAAACTGTTTTTT

V: TRBV27
D: -
J: TRBJ2-5
size: -
CDR3: CASSFVGNQETQYF
DNA: TGTGCCAGCAGTTTTGTGGGAAACCAAGAGACCCAGTACTTC

V: TRBV27
D: TRBD2
J: TRBJ2-5
size: -
CDR3: CASSSTSGPGTQYF
DNA: TGTGCCAGCAGTTCCACTAGCGGCCCAGGGACCCAGTACTTC

V: TRBV2
D: -
J: TRBJ2-7
size: -
CDR3: CASSGPKSYEQYF
DNA: TGTGCCAGCAGTGGCCCCAAGAGTTACGAGCAGTACTTC

V: TRBV9
D: TRBD2
J: TRBJ2-3
size: -
CDR3: CASSPRTSGRTDTQYF
DNA: TGTGCCAGCAGCCCCCGGACTAGCGGGAGAACAGATACGCAGTATTTT

V: TRBV19
D: -
J: TRBJ2-1
size: -
CDR3: CASTLGQAPYNEQFF
DNA: TGTGCCAGTACCCTCGGGCAGGCACCCTACAATGAGCAGTTCTTC

V: TRBV19
D: TRBD1
J: TRBJ1-5
size: -
CDR3: CASSEQGGSNQPQHF
DNA: TGTGCCAGTAGTGAACAGGGGGGGAGCAATCAGCCCCAGCATTTT

V: TRBV28
D: -
J: TRBJ2-7
size: -
CDR3: CASSSITGIPDYSYEQYF
DNA: TGTGCCAGCAGTTCGATAACAGGGATTCCGGATTACTCCTACGAGCAGTACTTC

V: TRBV4-2
D: -
J: TRBJ2-2
size: many
CDR3: CASSQDPDRTTGELFF
DNA: TGTGCCAGCAGCCAAGATCCAGACAGGACCACCGGGGAGCTGTTTTTT

V: TRBV13
D: -
J: TRBJ1-5
size: -
CDR3: CASSKGGENQPQHF
DNA: TGTGCCAGCAGCAAAGGGGGGGAAAATCAGCCCCAGCATTTT

V: TRBV19
D: -
J: TRBJ2-7
size: -
CDR3: CASSPRQTRPYEQYF
DNA: TGTGCCAGTAGTCCCAGACAAACTCGTCCCTACGAGCAGTACTTC

V: TRBV19
D: -
J: TRBJ2-7
size: few
CDR3: CASSIGAGSYEQYF
DNA: TGTGCCAGTAGTATAGGAGCGGGTTCGTACGAGCAGTACTTC

V: TRBV29-1
D: -
J: TRBJ2-5
size: -
CDR3: CSVEVTLETQYF
DNA: TGCAGCGTAGAGGTGACGCTTGAGACCCAGTACTTC

V: TRBV11-2
D: TRBD2
J: TRBJ2-1
size: -
CDR3: CASSSSPLAVGQFF
DNA: TGTGCCAGCAGCTCCTCCCCTCTAGCGGTTGGACAGTTCTTC

V: TRBV4-3
D: -
J: TRBJ2-3
size: -
CDR3: CASSQASVIGVSTDTQYF
DNA: TGCGCCAGCAGCCAAGCATCCGTTATCGGGGTTTCCACAGATACGCAGTATTTT

V: TRBV11-2
D: TRBD1
J: TRBJ1-1
size: -
CDR3: CASSLAGQGLNTEAFF
DNA: TGTGCCAGCAGCTTAGCCGGACAGGGGTTGAACACTGAAGCTTTCTTT

V: TRBV10-1
D: -
J: TRBJ2-1
size: many
CDR3: CASSEDSSYNEQFF
DNA: TGCGCCAGCAGTGAGGACAGCTCCTACAATGAGCAGTTCTTC

V: TRBV4-3
D: -
J: TRBJ2-7
size: -
CDR3: CASSQDPGLRFEQYF
DNA: TGCGCCAGCAGCCAAGACCCGGGACTTCGTTTCGAGCAGTACTTC

V: TRBV4-2
D: -
J: TRBJ2-7
size: -
CDR3: CASSQDGSYEQYF
DNA: TGTGCCAGCAGCCAAGATGGTTCCTACGAGCAGTACTTC

V: TRBV13
D: TRBD1
J: TRBJ1-4
size: -
CDR3: CASSSGQAVTNEKLFF
DNA: TGTGCCAGCAGCTCCGGACAGGCGGTAACTAATGAAAAACTGTTTTTT

V: TRBV5-4
D: -
J: TRBJ2-2
size: -
CDR3: CASSLPEDTGELFF
DNA: TGTGCCAGCAGCTTGCCAGAGGACACCGGGGAGCTGTTTTTT

V: TRBV5-6
D: TRBD2
J: TRBJ2-3
size: once
CDR3: CASSVSGRAGGTDTQYF
DNA: TGTGCCAGCAGCGTGAGCGGGAGGGCCGGTGGCACAGATACGCAGTATTTT

V: TRBV5-6
D: TRBD1
J: TRBJ2-7
size: -
CDR3: CASSSPGQGFTTYEQYF
DNA: TGTGCCAGCAGCTCGCCGGGACAGGGGTTTACCACCTACGAGCAGTACTTC

V: TRBV7-9
D: TRBD1
J: TRBJ1-1
size: -
CDR3: CASSSRDRNMNTEAFF
DNA: TGTGCCAGCAGCTCCCGGGACAGGAACATGAACACTGAAGCTTTCTTT

V: TRBV25-1
D: -
J: TRBJ2-1
size: -
CDR3: CASRDPARNEQFF
DNA: TGTGCCAGTCGGGACCCGGCCCGCAATGAGCAGTTCTTC